This T cell receptor (beta chain) is drawn from a study of T cells in localized non-small cell lung cancer. This clone has a handful of counts. Its antigen is as yet unknown. Clones were read by immunoSEQ multiplex PCR, and TCRdb kept only the in-frame ones, dropping some. The sample includes 25,000 to 35,000 clones, around 89% of them seen just once. Study-level findings and limits: A single tumor region was sequenced, leaving heterogeneity possible. A median of about 52 clones ranked among the top 100 in tumor appeared in adjacent lung.

Trimming stripped 0 bases from V and 5 bases from J, with 15 bases between. Germline V gene sequence: CDR1 SGHKS, CDR2 YYEKEE (reference sequence). This CDR3 has 16 amino acids. This TCR came from a woman between 35 and 75 years old with stage I lung adenocarcinoma. This sequence joins TRBV5-5 and TRBJ1-5, with D unresolved. Sequences were derived from peripheral blood, sampled before any cancer treatment. The CDR3: CASSLAPHSRDQPQHF. The CDR3 DNA sequence: TGTGCCAGCAGCTTGGCCCCCCACTCCCGTGATCAGCCCCAGCATTTT.